A selection of T cell receptor beta chains follows, all from one sample in a study of T cell responses to AZD1222 COVID-19 vaccine. Assay: immunoSEQ multiplex PCR; the TCRdb copy retains only in-frame clones and omits some. The sample yields about 140,000 clones, around 90% seen once. This specimen was peripheral blood, taken 28 days after the second AZD1222 dose. The receptors derive from an adult who received the AZD1222 COVID-19 vaccine. Both conserved end residues are trimmed from each CDR3. Fields, in order: V gene, D gene, J gene, CDR3 protein. D genes are given only for firm matches.

v_gene: TRBV12-3/TRBV12-4
d_gene: .
j_gene: TRBJ1-5
CDR3aa: ASSNRAQPQH

v_gene: TRBV2
d_gene: .
j_gene: TRBJ1-4
CDR3aa: ASRDTQRVGEKLF

v_gene: TRBV6-6
d_gene: .
j_gene: TRBJ2-5
CDR3aa: ASRPRGSGQETQY

v_gene: TRBV30
d_gene: .
j_gene: TRBJ1-1
CDR3aa: AWSVPAGEAF

v_gene: TRBV5-6
d_gene: .
j_gene: TRBJ1-1
CDR3aa: ASSLGQGSTEAF

v_gene: TRBV29-1
d_gene: TRBD1
j_gene: TRBJ2-2
CDR3aa: SVGEQGATGELF

v_gene: TRBV4-1
d_gene: .
j_gene: TRBJ2-7
CDR3aa: ASSQAVQASYEQY

v_gene: TRBV6-5
d_gene: .
j_gene: TRBJ1-2
CDR3aa: ASSYSMGKGYGYT

v_gene: TRBV7-9
d_gene: .
j_gene: TRBJ2-1
CDR3aa: ASSLGASEGNEQF

v_gene: TRBV12-1
d_gene: .
j_gene: TRBJ2-5
CDR3aa: ASIRPPPTQY

v_gene: TRBV7-2
d_gene: .
j_gene: TRBJ2-7
CDR3aa: ASSSTRDSYEQY

v_gene: TRBV30
d_gene: .
j_gene: TRBJ2-3
CDR3aa: AWSRGAGDTDTQY

v_gene: TRBV7-3
d_gene: .
j_gene: TRBJ1-1
CDR3aa: ASSPGHQNTEAF

v_gene: TRBV4-1
d_gene: TRBD1
j_gene: TRBJ1-2
CDR3aa: ASSQPQGQKRGYT

v_gene: TRBV5-1
d_gene: .
j_gene: TRBJ1-2
CDR3aa: ASSLGTANYGYT

v_gene: TRBV19
d_gene: .
j_gene: TRBJ1-4
CDR3aa: ASSIGVWAEKLF

v_gene: TRBV18
d_gene: TRBD1
j_gene: TRBJ1-1
CDR3aa: ASSGTVNTEAF

v_gene: TRBV29-1
d_gene: TRBD1
j_gene: TRBJ2-2
CDR3aa: SVDAQGANTGELF

v_gene: TRBV6-5
d_gene: .
j_gene: TRBJ1-2
CDR3aa: ASSYMGADYGYT

v_gene: TRBV29-1
d_gene: TRBD1
j_gene: TRBJ1-5
CDR3aa: SVAGTGNNQPQH

v_gene: TRBV18
d_gene: .
j_gene: TRBJ2-7
CDR3aa: ASSPGRLLYEQY

v_gene: TRBV2
d_gene: TRBD2
j_gene: TRBJ2-5
CDR3aa: ASSGAGGETQY

v_gene: TRBV2
d_gene: .
j_gene: TRBJ2-1
CDR3aa: ASRRGLFYNEQF

v_gene: TRBV12-3/TRBV12-4
d_gene: .
j_gene: TRBJ1-1
CDR3aa: ASTPAEAFF

v_gene: TRBV11-2
d_gene: TRBD1
j_gene: TRBJ2-3
CDR3aa: ASSHTGGLLTDTQY

v_gene: TRBV5-1
d_gene: TRBD1
j_gene: TRBJ2-3
CDR3aa: ASSLQRPTGQGTDTQY

v_gene: TRBV20-1
d_gene: .
j_gene: TRBJ1-2
CDR3aa: SARDSGGYT

v_gene: TRBV7-2
d_gene: .
j_gene: TRBJ1-2
CDR3aa: ASSLVGQGTPYGYT

v_gene: TRBV4-1
d_gene: .
j_gene: TRBJ1-5
CDR3aa: ASSQGGQIANQPQH

v_gene: TRBV11-3
d_gene: TRBD2
j_gene: TRBJ2-1
CDR3aa: ASSPPSGPSYNEQF

v_gene: TRBV24-1
d_gene: TRBD1
j_gene: TRBJ2-7
CDR3aa: ATSGDSSYEQY

v_gene: TRBV7-6
d_gene: .
j_gene: TRBJ2-1
CDR3aa: ASSLVPRNYNEQF

v_gene: TRBV28
d_gene: .
j_gene: TRBJ2-3
CDR3aa: ASSPVTVSTDTQY

v_gene: TRBV10-3
d_gene: TRBD1
j_gene: TRBJ2-7
CDR3aa: AIRASDRGWEQY

v_gene: TRBV7-2
d_gene: .
j_gene: TRBJ1-3
CDR3aa: ASSLVAGSGGNTIY

v_gene: TRBV2
d_gene: .
j_gene: TRBJ2-2
CDR3aa: AIGDPGELF

v_gene: TRBV6-4
d_gene: .
j_gene: TRBJ1-1
CDR3aa: ASKPGRKNTEAF

v_gene: TRBV5-1
d_gene: .
j_gene: TRBJ1-1
CDR3aa: ASRLWVGESMNTEAF

v_gene: TRBV18
d_gene: .
j_gene: TRBJ2-5
CDR3aa: ASSPVSGTLKETQY

v_gene: TRBV28
d_gene: TRBD1
j_gene: TRBJ1-3
CDR3aa: ASSSSTGTGLHSHSGNTIY

v_gene: TRBV7-2
d_gene: .
j_gene: TRBJ1-1
CDR3aa: ASSFEKFTEAF

v_gene: TRBV7-9
d_gene: TRBD2
j_gene: TRBJ2-1
CDR3aa: ASSLGLAGRDEQF

v_gene: TRBV5-4
d_gene: TRBD1
j_gene: TRBJ1-3
CDR3aa: ASSTRGQGWNTIY

v_gene: TRBV19
d_gene: .
j_gene: TRBJ1-2
CDR3aa: ASSKRGADYGYT

v_gene: TRBV2
d_gene: TRBD1
j_gene: TRBJ1-6
CDR3aa: ASTGQGLRSPLH

v_gene: TRBV19
d_gene: TRBD1
j_gene: TRBJ2-3
CDR3aa: ASSIGQGATDTQY

v_gene: TRBV7-2
d_gene: TRBD2
j_gene: TRBJ2-2
CDR3aa: ASSLVAGANTGELF

v_gene: TRBV18
d_gene: .
j_gene: TRBJ1-4
CDR3aa: ASSPGLSEKLF

v_gene: TRBV28
d_gene: TRBD1
j_gene: TRBJ2-3
CDR3aa: ASSPDRAVTDTQY

v_gene: TRBV7-9
d_gene: TRBD1
j_gene: TRBJ1-2
CDR3aa: ASSLETGDYGYT

v_gene: TRBV30
d_gene: .
j_gene: TRBJ2-7
CDR3aa: AWRRGGGDLGEQY